This TCR beta chain was sequenced during a study of cytomegalovirus exposure and HLA in healthy donors. The overall study: Some 85 million unique TCRs from HLA-typed donors were held in an early data release. Overall study results and limits: Rare sequences made up most TCRs, while some public TCRs were found in many donors. Most likely, a cluster of highly shared sequence variants arose as a sequencing artifact.

As to this clone: Its target is not known.

Vbeta (60) and Jbeta (13) primers were used in the PCR. Clones were sequenced by immunoSEQ multiplex PCR, and TCRdb holds only the in-frame ones, with some missing. The data show about 190,000 clones, with over 75% seen just once and 10% held by the top ten. CDR3 length: 14 amino acids. V was pared by 4 bases and J by 1 base, with 10 bases between. Germline V CDR1 and CDR2: SGHAT, FQNNGV. The receptor's source is a woman aged 45 to 65 in good health and CMV-seropositive. The sequencing sample was made of PBMCs. The chain links TRBV11-2 to TRBJ2-5; perhaps TRBD2 as D (7 bases). The CDR3 here is CASSSGGFQETQYF. CDR3 in DNA: TGTGCCAGCAGCTCGGGGGGCTTCCAAGAGACCCAGTACTTC.